This T cell receptor (beta chain) was recorded in a study of blood T cell repertoires in COVID-19. Study-level background: The United States, Italy and Spain provided the acute and convalescent COVID-19 samples. PBMCs, B-cell-depleted T cells, or T cells provided the cDNA or gDNA that made up the material.

Germline V lookup: CDR1 LNHDA, CDR2 SQIVND (reference sequence). This CDR3 comprises 16 residues. With 3 bases clipped from V and 4 bases from J, the junction kept 7 bases outside the gene matches. Sequencing was performed with immunoSEQ multiplex PCR; in TCRdb, only in-frame clones are kept and a portion is missing. There are around 180,000 clones in the sample; more than 70% occur only once, and about 10% lies in the top ten. This clone was picked up one time. This clonotype was obtained from a woman over 75 with active or convalescent COVID-19. The chain recombines TRBV19 with TRBJ1-2; 11 bases fit TRBD1. Sequencing was performed on peripheral blood. CDR3 residues: CASSIGGQGGSYGYTF. CDR3 bases: TGTGCCAGTAGTATTGGGGGACAGGGGGGTTCCTATGGCTACACCTTC.